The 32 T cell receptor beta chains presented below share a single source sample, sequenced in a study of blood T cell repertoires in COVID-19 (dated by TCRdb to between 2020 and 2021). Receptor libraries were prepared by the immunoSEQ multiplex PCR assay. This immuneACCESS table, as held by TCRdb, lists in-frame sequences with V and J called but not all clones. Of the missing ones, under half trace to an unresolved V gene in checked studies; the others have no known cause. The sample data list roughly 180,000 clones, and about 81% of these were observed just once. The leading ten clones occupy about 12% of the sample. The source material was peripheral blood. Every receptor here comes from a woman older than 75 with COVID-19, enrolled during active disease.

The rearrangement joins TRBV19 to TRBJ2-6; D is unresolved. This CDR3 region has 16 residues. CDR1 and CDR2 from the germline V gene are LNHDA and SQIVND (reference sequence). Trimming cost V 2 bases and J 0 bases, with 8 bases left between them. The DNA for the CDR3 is TGTGCCAGTAGTATACGACTCGTCTCTGGGGCCAACGTCCTGACTTTC. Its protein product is CASSIRLVSGANVLTF.

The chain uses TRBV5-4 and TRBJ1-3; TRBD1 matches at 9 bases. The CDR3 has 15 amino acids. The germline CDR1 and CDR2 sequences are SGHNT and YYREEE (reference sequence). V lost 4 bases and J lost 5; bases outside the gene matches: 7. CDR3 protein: CASSGQQGARNTIYF. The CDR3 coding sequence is TGTGCCAGCAGCGGGCAACAGGGGGCGCGAAACACCATATATTTT.

The CDR3, as DNA: TGTGCCTGCCCGGGCTCCTACAATGAGCAGTTCTTC. Translated: CACPGSYNEQFF. The chain uses TRBV30 and TRBJ2-1, with unresolved D. This CDR3 is 12 amino acids long. Trimming cost V 6 bases and J 0 bases, with 6 bases left between them. Germline CDR1 is GTSNPN and CDR2 is SVGIG (reference sequence).

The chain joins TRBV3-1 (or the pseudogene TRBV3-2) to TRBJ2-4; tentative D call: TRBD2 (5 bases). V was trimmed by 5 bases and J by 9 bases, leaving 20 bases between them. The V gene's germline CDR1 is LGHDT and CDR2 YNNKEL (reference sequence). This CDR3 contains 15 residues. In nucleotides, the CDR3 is TGTGCCAGCAGCACGAGGGCGGCCGGCTTGGGCATTCAGTACTTC. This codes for CASSTRAAGLGIQYF.

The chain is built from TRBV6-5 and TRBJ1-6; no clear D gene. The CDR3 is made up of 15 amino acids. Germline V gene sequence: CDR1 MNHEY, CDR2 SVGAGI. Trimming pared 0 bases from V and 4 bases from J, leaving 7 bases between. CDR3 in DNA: TGTGCCAGCAGTTACTCTACAGTTTATAATTCACCCCTCCACTTT. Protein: CASSYSTVYNSPLHF.

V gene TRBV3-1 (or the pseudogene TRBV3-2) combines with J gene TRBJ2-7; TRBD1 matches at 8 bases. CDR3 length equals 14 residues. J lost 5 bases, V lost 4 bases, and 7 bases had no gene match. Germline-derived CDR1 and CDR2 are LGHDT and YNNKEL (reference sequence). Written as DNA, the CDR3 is TGTGCCAGCAGCCGTTGGACAGGGTACCACGAGCAGTACTTC. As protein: CASSRWTGYHEQYF.

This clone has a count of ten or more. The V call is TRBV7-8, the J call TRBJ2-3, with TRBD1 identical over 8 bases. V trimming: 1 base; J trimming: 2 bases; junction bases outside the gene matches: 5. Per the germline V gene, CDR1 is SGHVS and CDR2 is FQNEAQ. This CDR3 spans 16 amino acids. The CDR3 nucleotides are TGTGCCAGCAGCTTAGGACAGGGGAGGTTCACAGATACGCAGTATTTT. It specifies CASSLGQGRFTDTQYF.

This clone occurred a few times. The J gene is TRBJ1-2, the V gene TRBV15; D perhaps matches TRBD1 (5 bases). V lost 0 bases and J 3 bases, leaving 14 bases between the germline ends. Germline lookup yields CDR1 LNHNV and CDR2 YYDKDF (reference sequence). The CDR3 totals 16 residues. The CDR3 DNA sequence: TGTGCCACCAGCAGAGATCGCCTCCAAGGGGACTATGGCTACACCTTC. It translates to CATSRDRLQGDYGYTF. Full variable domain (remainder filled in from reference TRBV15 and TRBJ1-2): DAMVIQNPRYQVTQFGKPVTLSCSQTLNHNVMYWYQQKSSQAPKLLFHYYDKDFNNEADTPDNFQSRRPNTSFCFLDIRSPGLGDTAMYLCATSRDRLQGDYGYTFGSGTRLTVV.

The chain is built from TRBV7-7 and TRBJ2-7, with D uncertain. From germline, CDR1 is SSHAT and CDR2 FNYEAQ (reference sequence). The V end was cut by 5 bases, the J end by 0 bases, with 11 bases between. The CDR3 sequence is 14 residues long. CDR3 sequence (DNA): TGTGCCAGCAGCATCGGCCCGGGCTCCTACGAGCAGTACTTC. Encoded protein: CASSIGPGSYEQYF.

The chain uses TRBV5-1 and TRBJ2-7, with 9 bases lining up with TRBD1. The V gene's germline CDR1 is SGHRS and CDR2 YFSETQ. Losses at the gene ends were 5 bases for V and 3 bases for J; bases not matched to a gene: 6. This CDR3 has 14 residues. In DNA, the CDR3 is TGCGCCAGCAGTAGGCCGGGACAGGGCTACGAGCAGTACTTC. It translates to CASSRPGQGYEQYF. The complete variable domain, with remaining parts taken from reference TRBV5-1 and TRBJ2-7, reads KAGVTQTPRYLIKTRGQQVTLSCSPISGHRSVSWYQQTPGQGLQFLFEYFSETQRNKGNFPGRFSGRQFSNSRSEMNVSTLELGDSALYLCASSRPGQGYEQYFGPGTRLTVT.

CDR3 region: CASSPGTAGGEQFF. The CDR3 bases are TGTGCCAGTAGTCCCGGGACCGCCGGGGGAGAGCAGTTCTTC. The chain recombines TRBV19 with TRBJ2-1, with D perhaps matching TRBD2 (6 bases). The germline V and J ends were trimmed by 5 bases and 10 bases, with 18 bases remaining between them. Germline V gene lookup returns CDR1 LNHDA and CDR2 SQIVND (reference sequence). CDR3 size: 14 residues.

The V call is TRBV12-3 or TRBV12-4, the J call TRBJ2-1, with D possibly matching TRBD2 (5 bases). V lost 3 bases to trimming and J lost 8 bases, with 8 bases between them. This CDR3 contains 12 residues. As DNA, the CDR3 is TGTGCCAGCAGTTTTTCGGGATATGAGCAGTTCTTC. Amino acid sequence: CASSFSGYEQFF.

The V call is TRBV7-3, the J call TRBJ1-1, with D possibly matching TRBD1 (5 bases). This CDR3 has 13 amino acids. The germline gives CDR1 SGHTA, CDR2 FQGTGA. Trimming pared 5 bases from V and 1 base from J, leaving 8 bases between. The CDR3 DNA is TGTGCCAGCAGCCGGGACTCGAACACTGAAGCTTTCTTT. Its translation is CASSRDSNTEAFF.

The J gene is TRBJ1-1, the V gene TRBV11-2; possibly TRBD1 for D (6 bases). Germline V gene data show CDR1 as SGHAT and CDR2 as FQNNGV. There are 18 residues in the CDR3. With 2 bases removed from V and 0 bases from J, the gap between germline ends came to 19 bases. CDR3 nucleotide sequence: TGTGCCAGCAGCTTATGGTTGGGGGCCGACCGTCTGAACACTGAAGCTTTCTTT. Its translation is CASSLWLGADRLNTEAFF. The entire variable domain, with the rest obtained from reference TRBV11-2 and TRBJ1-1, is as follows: EAGVAQSPRYKIIEKRQSVAFWCNPISGHATLYWYQQILGQGPKLLIQFQNNGVVDDSQLPKDRFSAERLKGVDSTLKIQPAKLEDSAVYLCASSLWLGADRLNTEAFFGQGTRLTVV.

In nucleotides, the CDR3 is TGTGCCAGTAGTATGGACAGGGGGCTTGGGCAGGAGCCCCAGCATTTT. Protein: CASSMDRGLGQEPQHF. The chain recombines TRBV19 with TRBJ1-5; TRBD1 aligns across 11 bases. There are 16 residues in the CDR3. V shed 3 bases, J shed 8 bases, and the junction held 9 bases outside the gene matches. The germline CDR1 and CDR2 sequences are LNHDA and SQIVND (reference sequence).

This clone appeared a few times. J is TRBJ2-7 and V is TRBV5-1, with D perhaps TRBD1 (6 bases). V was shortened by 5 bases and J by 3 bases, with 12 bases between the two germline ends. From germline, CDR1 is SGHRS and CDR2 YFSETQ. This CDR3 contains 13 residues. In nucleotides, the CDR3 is TGCGCCAGCAGAGTAGGGGGTGGCTACGAGCAGTACTTC. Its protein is CASRVGGGYEQYF. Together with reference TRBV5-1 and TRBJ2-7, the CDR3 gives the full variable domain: KAGVTQTPRYLIKTRGQQVTLSCSPISGHRSVSWYQQTPGQGLQFLFEYFSETQRNKGNFPGRFSGRQFSNSRSEMNVSTLELGDSALYLCASRVGGGYEQYFGPGTRLTVT.

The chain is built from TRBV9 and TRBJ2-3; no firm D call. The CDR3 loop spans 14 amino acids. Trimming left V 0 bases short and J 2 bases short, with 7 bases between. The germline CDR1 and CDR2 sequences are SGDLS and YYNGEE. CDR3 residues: CASSVGRNTDTQYF. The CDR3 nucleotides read TGTGCCAGCAGCGTAGGGCGGAACACAGATACGCAGTATTTT. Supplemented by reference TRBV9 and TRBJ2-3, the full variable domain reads DSGVTQTPKHLITATGQRVTLRCSPRSGDLSVYWYQQSLDQGLQFLIQYYNGEERAKGNILERFSAQQFPDLHSELNLSSLELGDSALYFCASSVGRNTDTQYFGPGTRLTVL.

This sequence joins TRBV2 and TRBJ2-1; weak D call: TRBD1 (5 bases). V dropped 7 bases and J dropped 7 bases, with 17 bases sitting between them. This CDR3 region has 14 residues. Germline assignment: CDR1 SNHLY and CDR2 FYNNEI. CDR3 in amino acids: CASTLPMGQNEQFF. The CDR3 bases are TGTGCCAGCACCCTCCCCATGGGGCAGAATGAGCAGTTCTTC.

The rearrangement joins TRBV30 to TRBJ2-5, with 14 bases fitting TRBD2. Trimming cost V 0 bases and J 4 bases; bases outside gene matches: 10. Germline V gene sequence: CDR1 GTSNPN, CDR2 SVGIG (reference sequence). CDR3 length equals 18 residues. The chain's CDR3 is CAWSVPGLAGGIGETQYF. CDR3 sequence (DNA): TGTGCCTGGAGTGTACCCGGACTAGCGGGGGGCATCGGAGAGACCCAGTACTTC.

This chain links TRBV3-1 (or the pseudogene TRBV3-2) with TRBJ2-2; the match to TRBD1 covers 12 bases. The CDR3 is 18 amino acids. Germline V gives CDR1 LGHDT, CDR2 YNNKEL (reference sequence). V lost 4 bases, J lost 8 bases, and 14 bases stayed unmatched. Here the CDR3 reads CASSPLSGTGGLGGELFF. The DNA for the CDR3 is TGTGCCAGCAGCCCCCTAAGCGGGACAGGGGGCTTAGGTGGGGAGCTGTTTTTT.

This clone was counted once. CDR3 in amino acids: CASTDSPYNEQFF. The CDR3 DNA is TGTGCCAGCACCGATAGTCCCTACAATGAGCAGTTCTTC. The V call is TRBV27, the J call TRBJ2-1; D is unclear. Germline CDR1 is MNHEY and CDR2 is SMNVEV (reference sequence). Trimming left V 7 bases short and J 2 bases short, with 9 bases between. The CDR3 is 13 amino acids.

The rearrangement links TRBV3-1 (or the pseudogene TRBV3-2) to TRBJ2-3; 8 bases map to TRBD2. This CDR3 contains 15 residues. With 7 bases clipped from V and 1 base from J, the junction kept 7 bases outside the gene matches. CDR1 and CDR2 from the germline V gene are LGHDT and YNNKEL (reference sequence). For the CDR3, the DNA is TGTGCCAGCAACCCCGGGGGGGCCGGCACAGATACGCAGTATTTT. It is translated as CASNPGGAGTDTQYF.

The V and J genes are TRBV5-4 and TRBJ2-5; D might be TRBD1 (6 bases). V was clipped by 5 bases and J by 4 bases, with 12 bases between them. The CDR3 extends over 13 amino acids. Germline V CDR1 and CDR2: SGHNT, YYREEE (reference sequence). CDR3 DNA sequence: TGTGCCAGCAGTTCAACAGGGATAGAGACCCAGTACTTC. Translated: CASSSTGIETQYF.

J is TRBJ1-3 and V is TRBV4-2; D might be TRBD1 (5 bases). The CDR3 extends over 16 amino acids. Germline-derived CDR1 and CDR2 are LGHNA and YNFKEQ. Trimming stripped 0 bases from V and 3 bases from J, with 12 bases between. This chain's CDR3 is CASSQEGGMSGNTIYF. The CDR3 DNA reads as TGTGCCAGCAGCCAAGAGGGGGGTATGAGTGGAAACACCATATATTTT.

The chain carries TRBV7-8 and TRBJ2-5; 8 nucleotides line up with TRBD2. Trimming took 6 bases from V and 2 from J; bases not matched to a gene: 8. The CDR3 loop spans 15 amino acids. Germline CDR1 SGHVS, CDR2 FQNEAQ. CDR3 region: CASSLGLAEQETQYF. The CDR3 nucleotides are TGTGCCAGCAGTCTCGGACTAGCAGAACAAGAGACCCAGTACTTC.

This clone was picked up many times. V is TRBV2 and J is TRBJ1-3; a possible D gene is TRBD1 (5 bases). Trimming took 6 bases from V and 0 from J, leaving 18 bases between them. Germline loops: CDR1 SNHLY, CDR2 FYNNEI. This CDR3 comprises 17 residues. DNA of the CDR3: TGTGCCAGCAGGGAGGGGACTTTCCTGAGCTCTGGAAACACCATATATTTT. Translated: CASREGTFLSSGNTIYF.

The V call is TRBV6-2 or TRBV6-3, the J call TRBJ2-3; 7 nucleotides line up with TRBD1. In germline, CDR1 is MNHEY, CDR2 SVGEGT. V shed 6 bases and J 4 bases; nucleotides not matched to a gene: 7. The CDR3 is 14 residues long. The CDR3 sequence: CASSTTGVADTQYF. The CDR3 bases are TGTGCCAGCAGCACTACAGGGGTCGCAGATACGCAGTATTTT.

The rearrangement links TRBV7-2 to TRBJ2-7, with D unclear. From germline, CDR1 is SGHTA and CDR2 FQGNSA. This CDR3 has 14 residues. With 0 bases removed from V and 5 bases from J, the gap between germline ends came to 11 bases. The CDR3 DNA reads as TGTGCCAGCAGCTTAGCAAGGCAGGCCCACGAGCAGTACTTC. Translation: CASSLARQAHEQYF.

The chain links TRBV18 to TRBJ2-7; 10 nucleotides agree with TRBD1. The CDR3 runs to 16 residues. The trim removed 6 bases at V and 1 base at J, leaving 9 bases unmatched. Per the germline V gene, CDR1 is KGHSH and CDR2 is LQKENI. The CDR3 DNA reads TGTGCCAGCTCGCCCGACAGGGGGCGGAGATCCTACGAGCAGTACTTC. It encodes CASSPDRGRRSYEQYF.

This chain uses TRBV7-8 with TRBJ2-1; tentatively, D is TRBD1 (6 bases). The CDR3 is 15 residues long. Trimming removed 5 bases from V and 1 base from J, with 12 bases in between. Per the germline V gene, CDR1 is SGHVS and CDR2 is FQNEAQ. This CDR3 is CASSLQGRSYNEQFF. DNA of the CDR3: TGTGCCAGCAGCCTACAGGGTAGGTCCTACAATGAGCAGTTCTTC.

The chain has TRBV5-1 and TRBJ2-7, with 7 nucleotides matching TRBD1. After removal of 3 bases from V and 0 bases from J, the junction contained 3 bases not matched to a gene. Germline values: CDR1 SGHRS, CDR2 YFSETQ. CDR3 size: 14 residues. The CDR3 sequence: CASSWDRNSYEQYF. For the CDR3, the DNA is TGCGCCAGCAGCTGGGACAGAAACTCCTACGAGCAGTACTTC.

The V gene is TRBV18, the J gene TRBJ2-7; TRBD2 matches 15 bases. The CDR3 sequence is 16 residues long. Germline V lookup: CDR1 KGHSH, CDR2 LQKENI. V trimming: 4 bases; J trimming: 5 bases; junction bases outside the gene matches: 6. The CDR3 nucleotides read TGTGCCAGCTCACGGACCGGGACTAGCGGGGGGCACGAGCAGTACTTC. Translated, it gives CASSRTGTSGGHEQYF. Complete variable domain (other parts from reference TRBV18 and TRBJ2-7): NAGVMQNPRHLVRRRGQEARLRCSPMKGHSHVYWYRQLPEEGLKFMVYLQKENIIDESGMPKERFSAEFPKEGPSILRIQQVVRGDSAAYFCASSRTGTSGGHEQYFGPGTRLTVT.